The 10 T cell receptor beta chains listed next were all sequenced from one sample in a study of blood T cell repertoires in COVID-19. Clones were sequenced by immunoSEQ multiplex PCR, and TCRdb holds only the in-frame ones, with some missing. The repertoire holds about 140,000 clones, about 79% seen once, with roughly a tenth in the top ten. Sequencing was done on a sample of peripheral blood. The receptors here all came from a man between 60 and 70 years old with active or convalescent COVID-19.

The CDR3 DNA reads TGTGCCAGCAGCTTATCCACTAGCGGGGGGCTCTACGAGCAGTACTTC. As protein: CASSLSTSGGLYEQYF. J is TRBJ2-7 and V is TRBV7-9; TRBD2 agrees at 12 bases. This CDR3 region has 16 residues. The germline V gene has CDR1 SEHNR and CDR2 FQNEAQ (reference sequence). V lost 2 bases, J lost 3 bases, and 5 bases stayed unmatched. Looking up the rest from reference TRBV7-9 and TRBJ2-7 gives the full variable domain: DTGVSQNPRHKITKRGQNVTFRCDPISEHNRLYWYRQTLGQGPEFLTYFQNEAQLEKSRLLSDRFSAERPKGSFSTLEIQRTEQGDSAMYLCASSLSTSGGLYEQYFGPGTRLTVT.

CDR3 in amino acids: CASSRLADYEQYF. The DNA of the CDR3 is TGTGCCAGCAGCCGTCTAGCAGACTACGAGCAGTACTTC. The chain joins TRBV3-1 (or the pseudogene TRBV3-2) to TRBJ2-7, with D possibly matching TRBD2 (5 bases). This CDR3 comprises 13 residues. Germline assignment: CDR1 LGHDT and CDR2 YNNKEL (reference sequence). The V end lost 4 bases, the J end lost 3 bases, and 10 bases lay between the germline ends.

The chain uses TRBV23-1 and TRBJ1-4; TRBD1 is a possible D gene (6 bases). TRBV23-1 is classed as an ORF, of uncertain function. The V end lost 7 bases, the J end lost 0 bases, and 9 bases lay between the germline ends. The CDR3 has 14 residues. CDR3 DNA sequence: TGCGCCAGCATCAACAGGGCAACTAATGAAAAACTGTTTTTT. Encoded protein: CASINRATNEKLFF.

The V call is TRBV14, the J call TRBJ2-5; possible D gene TRBD2, 5 bases. The CDR3 length is 14 residues. Trimming took 3 bases from V and 4 from J, leaving 12 bases between them. Looked up from germline, CDR1 is SGHDN and CDR2 is FVKESK. CDR3 sequence: CASSHRVRVETQYF. DNA for the CDR3: TGTGCCAGCAGCCACCGCGTGCGGGTAGAGACCCAGTACTTC. Full variable domain (rest looked up from reference TRBV14 and TRBJ2-5): EAGVTQFPSHSVIEKGQTVTLRCDPISGHDNLYWYRRVMGKEIKFLLHFVKESKQDESGMPNNRFLAERTGGTYSTLKVQPAELEDSGVYFCASSHRVRVETQYFGPGTRLLVL.

CDR3 residues: CASSRTAISYNSPLHF. The CDR3 nucleotides are TGTGCCAGCTCCCGGACAGCTATCTCCTATAATTCACCCCTCCACTTT. This sequence joins TRBV18 and TRBJ1-6; D may be TRBD1 (6 bases). CDR1 is KGHSH, CDR2 LQKENI, per germline. The CDR3 loop spans 16 amino acids. Trimming cost V 6 bases and J 0 bases, with 12 bases left between them.

This clone was detected only a few times. V and J are TRBV5-4 and TRBJ1-6; 11 bases are a match to TRBD1. With 5 bases clipped from V and 6 bases from J, the junction kept 7 bases outside the gene matches. Germline CDR1 and CDR2: SGHNT and YYREEE (reference sequence). CDR3 length: 16 amino acids. CDR3 DNA: TGTGCCAGCAGTGACCGGGACAGGGGGATTAATTCACCCCTCCACTTT. Translated: CASSDRDRGINSPLHF.

The chain carries TRBV11-3 and TRBJ2-7, with TRBD2 matching over 7 bases. V shed 3 bases, J shed 0 bases, and the junction held 2 bases outside the gene matches. CDR3 size: 14 residues. Germline CDR1 and CDR2: SGHNT and YENEEA. As DNA, the CDR3 is TGTGCCAGCAGCTTGGAGCGGGGCTCCTACGAGCAGTACGTC. Encoded protein: CASSLERGSYEQYV.

This chain joins TRBV5-6 and TRBJ2-5; the match to TRBD1 covers 10 bases. Germline V lookup: CDR1 SGHDT, CDR2 YYEEEE. This CDR3 has 15 residues. V shed 4 bases and J 2 bases; nucleotides not matched to a gene: 5. CDR3 loop: CASSMRTGGQETQYF. Here the CDR3 DNA reads TGTGCCAGCAGCATGCGGACAGGGGGACAAGAGACCCAGTACTTC. Variable domain in full (rest from reference TRBV5-6 and TRBJ2-5): DAGVTQSPTHLIKTRGQQVTLRCSPKSGHDTVSWYQQALGQGPQFIFQYYEEEERQRGNFPDRFSGHQFPNYSSELNVNALLLGDSALYLCASSMRTGGQETQYFGPGTRLLVL.

V is TRBV5-1 and J is TRBJ2-3; 7 bases align to TRBD1. CDR3 length: 13 amino acids. Germline values: CDR1 SGHRS, CDR2 YFSETQ. The junction had 2 bases not matched to a gene; V was cut back by 2 bases and J by 5 bases. The CDR3 reads CASSLGGRDTQYF. Here the CDR3 DNA reads TGCGCCAGCAGCTTAGGGGGCCGAGATACGCAGTATTTT.

The sample holds a few counts of this clone. The V and J genes are TRBV11-3 and TRBJ1-1; D may be TRBD1 (5 bases). The germline V gene encodes CDR1 SGHNT and CDR2 YENEEA. The V and J ends lost 4 bases and 5 bases respectively, with 11 bases between them. The CDR3 covers 13 residues. The CDR3 protein is CASSWNGGTEAFF. The CDR3 nucleotides are TGTGCCAGCAGCTGGAACGGGGGGACTGAAGCTTTCTTT.